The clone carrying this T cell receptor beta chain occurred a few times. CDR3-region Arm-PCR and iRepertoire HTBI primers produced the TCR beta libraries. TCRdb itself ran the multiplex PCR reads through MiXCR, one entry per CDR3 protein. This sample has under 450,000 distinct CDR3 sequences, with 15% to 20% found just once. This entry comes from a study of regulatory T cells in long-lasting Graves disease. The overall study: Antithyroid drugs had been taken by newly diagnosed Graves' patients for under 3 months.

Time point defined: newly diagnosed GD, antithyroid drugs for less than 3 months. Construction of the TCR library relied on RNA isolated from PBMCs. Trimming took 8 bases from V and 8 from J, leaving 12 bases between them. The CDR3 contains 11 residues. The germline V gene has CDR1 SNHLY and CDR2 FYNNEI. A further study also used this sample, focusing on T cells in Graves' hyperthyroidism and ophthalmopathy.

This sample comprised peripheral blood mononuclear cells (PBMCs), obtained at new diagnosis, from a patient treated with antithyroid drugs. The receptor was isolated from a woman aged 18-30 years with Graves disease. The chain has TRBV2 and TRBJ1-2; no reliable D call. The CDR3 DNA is TGTGCCAGCGAACGGTACGGCGGCTACACCTTC. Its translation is CASERYGGYTF.